This T cell receptor beta chain is from a study of B cell selection in AIRE deficiency. From germline, CDR1 is SGHAT and CDR2 FQNNGV. This CDR3 is 13 amino acids long. The V segment lost 4 bases and the J segment 8 bases; nucleotides outside the gene matches: 3. This table comes from immunoSEQ multiplex PCR, and its TCRdb copy is limited to in-frame clones, with some not included. Here the sample spans roughly 24,000 clones, around 96% being singletons. Study findings and constraints: Shared Treg sequences were biased toward short CDR3s with few non-templated nucleotide insertions. Of approximately 3,600 shared Treg TCRbeta sequences, 30% to 40% were healthy-donor-only and around 8.6% patient-only.

Sorting defined conventional CD4 T cells as CD4+CD127+. Controls came from healthy donors unrelated to patients. This clone was recorded once. Its antigen is unidentified. This chain links TRBV11-2 with TRBJ2-1, with 9 bases that match TRBD1. The receptor comes from a human donor in good health. The sequenced material came from CD4+CD127+ conventional T cells sorted from PBMCs. The CDR3 region has the DNA TGTGCCAGCAGCTCAGGACAGGGGTATGAGCAGTTCTTC. This sequence encodes CASSSGQGYEQFF.